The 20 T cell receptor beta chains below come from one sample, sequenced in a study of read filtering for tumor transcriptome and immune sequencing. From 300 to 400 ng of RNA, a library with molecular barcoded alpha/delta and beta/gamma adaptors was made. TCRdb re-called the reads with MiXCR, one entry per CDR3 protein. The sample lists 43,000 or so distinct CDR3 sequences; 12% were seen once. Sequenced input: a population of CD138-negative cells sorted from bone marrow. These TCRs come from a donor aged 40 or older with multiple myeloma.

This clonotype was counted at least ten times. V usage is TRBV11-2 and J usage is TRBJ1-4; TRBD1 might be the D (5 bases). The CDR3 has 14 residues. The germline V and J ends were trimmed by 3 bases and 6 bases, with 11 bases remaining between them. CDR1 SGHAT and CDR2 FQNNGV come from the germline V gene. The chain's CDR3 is CASSFPGRDEKLFF. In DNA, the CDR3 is TGTGCCAGCAGCTTCCCAGGGAGGGATGAAAAACTGTTTTTT.

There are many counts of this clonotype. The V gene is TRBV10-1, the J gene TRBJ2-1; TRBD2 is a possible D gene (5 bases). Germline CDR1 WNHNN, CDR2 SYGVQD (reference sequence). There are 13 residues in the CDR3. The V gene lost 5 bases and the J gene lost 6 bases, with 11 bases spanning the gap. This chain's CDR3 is CASSSDWGNEQFF. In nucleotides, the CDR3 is TGCGCCAGCAGTTCGGACTGGGGCAATGAGCAGTTCTTC.

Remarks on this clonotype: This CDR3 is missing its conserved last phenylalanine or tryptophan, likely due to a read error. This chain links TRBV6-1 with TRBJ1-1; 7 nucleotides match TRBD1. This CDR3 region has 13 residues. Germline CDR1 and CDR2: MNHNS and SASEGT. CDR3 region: CACSERGRGSAFV. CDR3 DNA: TGTGCCTGCAGTGAGAGGGGGCGCGGATCAGCTTTCGTT.

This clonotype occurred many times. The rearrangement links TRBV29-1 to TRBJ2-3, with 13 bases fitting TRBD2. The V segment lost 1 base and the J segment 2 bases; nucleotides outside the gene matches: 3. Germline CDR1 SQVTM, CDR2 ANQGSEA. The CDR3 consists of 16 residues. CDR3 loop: CSVEGGLAGTTDTQYF. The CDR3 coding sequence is TGCAGCGTTGAAGGGGGACTAGCGGGAACCACAGATACGCAGTATTTT.

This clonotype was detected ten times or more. The CDR3 DNA follows: TGTGCCAGCTCACCTTCCGGGACAGGGGGCACTGAAGCTTTCTTT. Protein product: CASSPSGTGGTEAFF. This chain connects TRBV18 to TRBJ1-1; 11 nucleotides agree with TRBD1. J lost 4 bases, V lost 3 bases, and 4 bases had no gene match. Germline V gene lookup returns CDR1 KGHSH and CDR2 LQKENI. This CDR3 is built from 15 residues.

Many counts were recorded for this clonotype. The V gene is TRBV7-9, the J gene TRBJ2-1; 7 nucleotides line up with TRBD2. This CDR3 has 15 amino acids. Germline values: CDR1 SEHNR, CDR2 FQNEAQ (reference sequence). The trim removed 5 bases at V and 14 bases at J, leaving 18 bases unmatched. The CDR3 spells CASSILKLVGGYEFF. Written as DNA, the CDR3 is TGTGCCAGCAGCATCTTGAAGCTAGTGGGAGGGTACGAGTTCTTC.

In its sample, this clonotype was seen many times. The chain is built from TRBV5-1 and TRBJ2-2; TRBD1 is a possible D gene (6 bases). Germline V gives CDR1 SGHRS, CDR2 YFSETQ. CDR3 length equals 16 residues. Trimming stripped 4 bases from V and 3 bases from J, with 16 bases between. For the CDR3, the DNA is TGCGCCAGCAGCCCCTTCAGGGGTGGGGACACCGGGGAGCTGTTTTTT. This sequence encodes CASSPFRGGDTGELFF.

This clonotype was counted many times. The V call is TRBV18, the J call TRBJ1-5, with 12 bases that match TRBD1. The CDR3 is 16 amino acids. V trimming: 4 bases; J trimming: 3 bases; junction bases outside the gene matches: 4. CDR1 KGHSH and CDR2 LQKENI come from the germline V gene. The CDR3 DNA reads TGTGCCAGCTCACAGGGACAGGGGGCCAACAATCAGCCCCAGCATTTT. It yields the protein CASSQGQGANNQPQHF.

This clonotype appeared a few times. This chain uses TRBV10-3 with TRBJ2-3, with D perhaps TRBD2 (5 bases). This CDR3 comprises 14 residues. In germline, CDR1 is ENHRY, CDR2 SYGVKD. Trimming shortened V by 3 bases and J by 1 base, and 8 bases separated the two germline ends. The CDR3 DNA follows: TGTGCCATCAGTGAACGGGGAGGCACAGATACGCAGTATTTT. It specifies CAISERGGTDTQYF.

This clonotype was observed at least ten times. The DNA for the CDR3 is TGCAGTGCTAGTAGCAGGGTAGATCAGCCCCAGCATTTT. Amino acids: CSASSRVDQPQHF. The chain carries TRBV20-1 and TRBJ1-5; possible D gene TRBD1, 5 bases. This CDR3 contains 13 residues. Germline CDR1 DFQATT, CDR2 SNEGSKA (reference sequence). V shed 3 bases and J shed 5 bases, with 11 bases lying between them.

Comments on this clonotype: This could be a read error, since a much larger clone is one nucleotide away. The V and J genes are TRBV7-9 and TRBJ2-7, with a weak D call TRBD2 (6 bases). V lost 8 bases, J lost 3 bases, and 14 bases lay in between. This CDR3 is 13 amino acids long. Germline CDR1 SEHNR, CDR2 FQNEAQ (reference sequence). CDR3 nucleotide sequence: TGTGCCAGCGGCCTCGGGAGCAACTACGAGCAGTACTTC. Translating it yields CASGLGSNYEQYF.

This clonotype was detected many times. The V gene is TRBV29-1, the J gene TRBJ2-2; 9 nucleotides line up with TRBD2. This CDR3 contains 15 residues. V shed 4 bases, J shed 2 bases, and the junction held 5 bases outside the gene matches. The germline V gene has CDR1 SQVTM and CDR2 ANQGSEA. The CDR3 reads CSVGSGRSNTGELFF. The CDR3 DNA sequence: TGCAGCGTTGGCAGCGGGAGGAGCAACACCGGGGAGCTGTTTTTT.

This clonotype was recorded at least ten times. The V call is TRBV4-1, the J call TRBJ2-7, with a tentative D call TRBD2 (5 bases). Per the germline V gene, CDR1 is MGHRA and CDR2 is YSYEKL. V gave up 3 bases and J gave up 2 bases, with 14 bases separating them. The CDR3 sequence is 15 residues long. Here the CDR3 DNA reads TGCGCCAGCAGCCAGGGGAGCCTTTCACCCTACGAGCAGTACTTC. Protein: CASSQGSLSPYEQYF.

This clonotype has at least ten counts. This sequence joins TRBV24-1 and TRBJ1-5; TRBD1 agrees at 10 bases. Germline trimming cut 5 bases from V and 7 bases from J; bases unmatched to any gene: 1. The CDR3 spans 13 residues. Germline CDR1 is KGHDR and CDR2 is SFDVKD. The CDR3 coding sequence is TGTGCCACCAGTGGGGGACAGGGGCAGCCCCAGCATTTT. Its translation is CATSGGQGQPQHF.

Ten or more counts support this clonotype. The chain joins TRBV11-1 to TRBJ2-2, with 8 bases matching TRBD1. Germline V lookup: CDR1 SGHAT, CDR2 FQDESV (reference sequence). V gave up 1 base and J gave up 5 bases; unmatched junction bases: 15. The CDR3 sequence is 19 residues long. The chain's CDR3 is CASSLDAGTGKLKTGELFF. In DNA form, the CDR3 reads TGTGCCAGCAGCTTAGACGCCGGGACAGGCAAACTAAAGACCGGGGAGCTGTTTTTT.

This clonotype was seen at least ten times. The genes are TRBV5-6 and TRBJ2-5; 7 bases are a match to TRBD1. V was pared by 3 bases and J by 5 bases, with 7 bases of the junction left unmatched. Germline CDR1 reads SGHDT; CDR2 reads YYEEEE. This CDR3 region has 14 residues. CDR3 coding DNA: TGTGCCAGCAGCTCTAAGGGGGCGGTGGAGACCCAGTACTTC. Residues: CASSSKGAVETQYF.

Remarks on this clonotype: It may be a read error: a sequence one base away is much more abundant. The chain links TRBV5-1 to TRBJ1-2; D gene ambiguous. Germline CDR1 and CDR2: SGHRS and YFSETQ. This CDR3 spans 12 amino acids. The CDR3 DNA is TGCGTCAGCAGCTTGGATGCCTATGGCTACACCTTC. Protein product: CVSSLDAYGYTF.

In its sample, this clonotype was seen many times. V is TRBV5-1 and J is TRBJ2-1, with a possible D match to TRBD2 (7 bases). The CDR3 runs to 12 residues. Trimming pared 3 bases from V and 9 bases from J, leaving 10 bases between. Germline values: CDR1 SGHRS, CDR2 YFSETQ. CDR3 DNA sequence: TGCGCCAGCAGCTGGGGAGGGGGTGAGCAGTTCTTC. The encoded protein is CASSWGGGEQFF. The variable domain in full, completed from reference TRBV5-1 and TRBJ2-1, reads KAGVTQTPRYLIKTRGQQVTLSCSPISGHRSVSWYQQTPGQGLQFLFEYFSETQRNKGNFPGRFSGRQFSNSRSEMNVSTLELGDSALYLCASSWGGGEQFFGPGTRLTVL.

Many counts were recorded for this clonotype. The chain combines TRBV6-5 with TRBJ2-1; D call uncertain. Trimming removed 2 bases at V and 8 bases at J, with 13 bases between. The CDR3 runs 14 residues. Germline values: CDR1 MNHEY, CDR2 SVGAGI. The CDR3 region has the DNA TGTGCCAGCAGTTACAGGCTCACCAGTGATGAGCAGTTCTTC. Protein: CASSYRLTSDEQFF.

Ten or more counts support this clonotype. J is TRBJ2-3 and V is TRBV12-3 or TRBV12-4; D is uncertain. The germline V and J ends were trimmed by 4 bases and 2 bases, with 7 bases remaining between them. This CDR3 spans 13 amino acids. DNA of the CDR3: TGTGCCAGCAGTTGGGCCCTCACAGATACGCAGTATTTT. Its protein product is CASSWALTDTQYF.